The 27 T cell receptor beta chains reported below all come from one sample, sequenced in a study of blood T cells in healthy people across ages. The second PCR ran roughly 6 to 11 cycles with a sample-barcoded 5' primer and J-beta primers. A single record per CDR3 protein comes from TCRdb applying MiXCR to the 5' RACE reads. This sample yields about 1.8 million distinct CDR3 sequences, of which less than 50% are seen a single time; about 2.1% belongs to the top ten. Source material: blood. The receptor set was obtained from a woman between 40 and 50 years old in good health.

V is TRBV7-2 and J is TRBJ2-3; 10 bases line up with TRBD2. The trim removed 5 bases at V and 4 bases at J, leaving 12 bases unmatched. CDR3 size: 17 residues. Germline V gives CDR1 SGHTA, CDR2 FQGNSA. DNA of the CDR3: TGTGCCAGCAGCCCCTGGGGAGCGGGGGGGCCGGCAGATACGCAGTATTTT. Protein product: CASSPWGAGGPADTQYF.

The sample holds a few counts of this clonotype. This chain links TRBV5-1 with TRBJ2-3; D uncertain. Germline CDR1 is SGHRS and CDR2 is YFSETQ. The CDR3 is 14 residues long. The V end lost 0 bases, the J end lost 2 bases, and 7 bases lay between the germline ends. Here the CDR3 DNA reads TGCGCCAGCAGCTTGGGCGAGGCCACAGATACGCAGTATTTT. It yields the protein CASSLGEATDTQYF.

The gene calls are TRBV5-1 and TRBJ1-4, with D possibly TRBD1 on 5 matching bases. Trimming stripped 2 bases from V and 8 bases from J, with 13 bases between. The germline V gene has CDR1 SGHRS and CDR2 YFSETQ. CDR3 length: 14 amino acids. The chain's CDR3 is CASSFISGSEKLFF. The DNA of the CDR3 is TGCGCCAGCAGCTTTATCTCAGGGAGCGAAAAACTGTTTTTT.

On this clonotype itself: A read error may produce the germline difference seen at one junction end. The V call is TRBV5-1, the J call TRBJ2-1; possibly TRBD1 for D (7 bases). The CDR3 covers 15 residues. CDR1 is SGHRS and CDR2 is YFSETQ in the germline V gene. In DNA form, the CDR3 reads TGCGCCACCAGCAGGGGGGACTTGGCCTACAATGAGCAGTTCTTC. It yields the protein CATSRGDLAYNEQFF. Full variable domain (outside the CDR3, taken from reference TRBV5-1 and TRBJ2-1): KAGVTQTPRYLIKTRGQQVTLSCSPISGHRSVSWYQQTPGQGLQFLFEYFSETQRNKGNFPGRFSGRQFSNSRSEMNVSTLELGDSALYLCATSRGDLAYNEQFFGPGTRLTVL.

V gene TRBV20-1 combines with J gene TRBJ1-6, with TRBD1 as a possible D gene (5 bases). V lost 3 bases and J lost 5, with 17 bases in between. Germline values: CDR1 DFQATT, CDR2 SNEGSKA (reference sequence). The CDR3 has 16 residues. The CDR3 DNA reads as TGCAGTGCTAGCCTCGGGCGGGGGAGAGATAATTCACCCCTCCACTTT. Protein: CSASLGRGRDNSPLHF.

This chain links TRBV7-2 with TRBJ2-1; D is uncertain. The CDR3 has 14 residues. V lost 1 base and J 6 bases, leaving 10 bases between the germline ends. Germline-derived CDR1 and CDR2 are SGHTA and FQGNSA. CDR3 coding DNA: TGTGCCAGCAGCTTAGAGCAGGCGTCCAATGAGCAGTTCTTC. This encodes CASSLEQASNEQFF.

J is TRBJ2-5 and V is TRBV19; D is possibly TRBD1 or TRBD2 (5 bases each). The CDR3 contains 14 residues. Germline CDR1 is LNHDA and CDR2 is SQIVND (reference sequence). Trimming removed 4 bases from V and 11 bases from J, with 20 bases in between. The CDR3 loop is CASSNRGTAGEQYF. The CDR3 DNA is TGTGCCAGTAGTAACCGAGGGACGGCCGGGGAGCAGTACTTC.

Only a few counts were recorded for this clonotype. V is TRBV9 and J is TRBJ1-1, with 9 bases matching TRBD1. There are 16 residues in the CDR3. V shed 3 bases and J 3 bases; nucleotides not matched to a gene: 9. In germline, CDR1 is SGDLS, CDR2 YYNGEE. The CDR3: CASSGQDRGEDTEAFF. CDR3 coding DNA: TGTGCCAGCAGCGGTCAGGACAGGGGCGAAGACACTGAAGCTTTCTTT.

This chain uses TRBV7-9 with TRBJ2-3; D gene ambiguous. Between the trimmed V and J ends, which lost 2 bases and 1 base, there was a span of 10 bases. Germline V gene lookup returns CDR1 SEHNR and CDR2 FQNEAQ (reference sequence). The CDR3 runs to 15 residues. The CDR3 DNA is TGTGCCAGCAGCTTATGGGGTCGAGGCACAGATACGCAGTATTTT. As protein: CASSLWGRGTDTQYF.

The CDR3 sequence: CASSGGGANEKLFF. CDR3 sequence (DNA): TGTGCCAGCAGCGGAGGGGGCGCTAATGAAAAACTGTTTTTT. The chain is built from TRBV9 and TRBJ1-4, with 7 nucleotides matching TRBD1. The V gene end was trimmed by 3 bases and the J gene end by 3 bases; junction bases not matched to a gene: 2. The CDR3 length is 14 residues. CDR1 is SGDLS and CDR2 is YYNGEE in the germline V gene.

This chain links TRBV6-5 with TRBJ2-7; a possible D gene is TRBD2 (5 bases). Germline V gene data show CDR1 as MNHEY and CDR2 as SVGAGI. Trimming pared 0 bases from V and 2 bases from J, leaving 8 bases between. CDR3 length equals 14 residues. The CDR3 here is CASSYSTIPYEQYF. The CDR3 nucleotides are TGTGCCAGCAGTTACTCGACTATTCCCTACGAGCAGTACTTC.

This clonotype has a single count. The chain has TRBV9 and TRBJ1-6, with D tentatively TRBD1 (6 bases). The ends were cut back, 0 bases at V and 7 bases at J, with 11 bases in the middle. This CDR3 contains 15 residues. The germline V gene has CDR1 SGDLS and CDR2 YYNGEE. The CDR3 is CASSVGTGLNSPLHF. CDR3 DNA sequence: TGTGCCAGCAGCGTAGGCACAGGGTTGAATTCACCCCTCCACTTT.

This clonotype was detected once. The genes are TRBV11-2 and TRBJ2-1; a weak D match, TRBD1 (6 bases). This CDR3 contains 14 residues. Deletions cut 5 bases from V and 9 bases from J, with 17 bases between. Germline V gene data show CDR1 as SGHAT and CDR2 as FQNNGV. The CDR3 sequence is CASSPGNGGVEQFF. CDR3 bases: TGTGCCAGCAGCCCCGGGAATGGGGGCGTTGAGCAGTTCTTC.

This clonotype was observed once. The chain couples TRBV6-1 to TRBJ2-4, with D perhaps being TRBD1 or TRBD2 (5 bases each). The V gene lost 6 bases and the J gene lost 9 bases, with 21 bases spanning the gap. This CDR3 contains 15 residues. CDR1 is MNHNS and CDR2 is SASEGT in the germline V gene. This CDR3 is CASRTRGTQDAIQYF. Here the CDR3 DNA reads TGTGCCAGCAGAACGCGTGGGACCCAAGACGCCATTCAGTACTTC.

The chain employs TRBV6-5 and TRBJ1-1; unclear D gene. The CDR3 length is 12 residues. Germline assignment: CDR1 MNHEY and CDR2 SVGAGI. V was shortened by 7 bases and J by 2 bases, with 8 bases between the two germline ends. DNA of the CDR3: TGTGCCAGCAAAAGAGGTAACACTGAAGCTTTCTTT. Protein: CASKRGNTEAFF.

This chain connects TRBV4-2 to TRBJ1-2; D possibly corresponds to TRBD1 (5 bases). Germline V gene data show CDR1 as LGHNA and CDR2 as YNFKEQ. CDR3 length equals 16 residues. The ends were cut back, 0 bases at V and 5 bases at J, with 16 bases in the middle. The CDR3 DNA reads as TGTGCCAGCAGCCAAGATGGGGCGCGAACGCTTTATGGCTACACCTTC. Amino acids: CASSQDGARTLYGYTF.

Remarks on this clonotype: At one end the junction does not follow the germline gene, possibly because of a read error. The V and J genes are TRBV28 and TRBJ2-7, with unresolved D. The CDR3 runs 12 residues. Germline V gene data show CDR1 as MDHEN and CDR2 as SYDVKM. DNA of the CDR3: TGTGCCAGCTCGGTAGTAGCCTACGGGCAGTACTTC. Its protein product is CASSVVAYGQYF.

The rearrangement uses TRBV20-1 and TRBJ2-7; 7 nucleotides agree with TRBD2. The germline gives CDR1 DFQATT, CDR2 SNEGSKA (reference sequence). The CDR3 consists of 14 residues. V lost 0 bases to trimming and J lost 6 bases; unmatched junction nucleotides: 8. The CDR3, as DNA: TGCAGTGCTAGAGATGCCAGCGGGGTTTTCGAGCAGTACTTC. Its protein is CSARDASGVFEQYF.

The V gene is TRBV4-1, the J gene TRBJ1-2; D gene uncertain. The CDR3 contains 16 residues. Germline CDR1 reads MGHRA; CDR2 reads YSYEKL. The V and J ends lost 1 base and 0 bases respectively, with 12 bases between them. CDR3 in DNA: TGCGCCAGCAGCCAAGTCGGGCAGTCTTCTAACTATGGCTACACCTTC. Residues: CASSQVGQSSNYGYTF.

V usage is TRBV10-1 and J usage is TRBJ2-7; TRBD1 agrees at 12 bases. V shed 0 bases, J shed 5 bases, and the junction held 2 bases outside the gene matches. This CDR3 is 15 amino acids long. CDR1 is WNHNN and CDR2 is SYGVQD in the germline V gene (reference sequence). The DNA for the CDR3 is TGCGCCAGCAGTGAGTCGGGACAGGGGGCCGACGAGCAGTACTTC. This translates into CASSESGQGADEQYF.

This chain connects TRBV9 to TRBJ2-1; TRBD2 agrees at 11 bases. Germline CDR1 is SGDLS and CDR2 is YYNGEE. Losses at the gene ends were 2 bases for V and 10 bases for J; bases not matched to a gene: 14. CDR3 size: 17 residues. The CDR3 sequence is CASSVTTSGDSVVEQFF. As DNA, the CDR3 is TGTGCCAGCAGCGTGACGACTAGCGGGGACTCGGTGGTCGAGCAGTTCTTC.

The J gene is TRBJ2-5, the V gene TRBV20-1, with 10 bases matching TRBD2. The CDR3 length is 15 residues. After removal of 3 bases from V and 1 base from J, the junction contained 5 bases not matched to a gene. Per the germline V gene, CDR1 is DFQATT and CDR2 is SNEGSKA (reference sequence). The CDR3 spells CSASWLAGVQETQYF. For the CDR3, the DNA is TGCAGTGCTAGCTGGCTAGCGGGGGTCCAAGAGACCCAGTACTTC.

V is TRBV6-2 or TRBV6-3 and J is TRBJ1-2; D gene uncertain. V shed 6 bases and J shed 4 bases, with 21 bases lying between them. The V gene's germline CDR1 is MNHEY and CDR2 SVGEGT. The CDR3 sequence is 16 residues long. CDR3 in amino acids: CASRTTRTSIGYGYTF. DNA for the CDR3: TGTGCCAGCAGGACCACCAGGACCTCCATCGGCTATGGCTACACCTTC.

The genes are TRBV29-1 and TRBJ2-2, with 10 positions matching TRBD1. The length of the CDR3 is 15 residues. In germline, CDR1 is SQVTM, CDR2 ANQGSEA. Unmatched junction bases numbered 9, after V lost 5 bases and J lost 6 bases. CDR3 region: CSVLGDRGLPGELFF. DNA for the CDR3: TGCAGCGTTTTAGGAGACAGGGGGCTTCCCGGGGAGCTGTTTTTT.

This sequence joins TRBV28 and TRBJ2-7, with 7 positions matching TRBD2. The V and J ends lost 6 bases and 1 base, in that order; junction bases with no gene match: 15. This CDR3 contains 17 residues. Germline CDR1 and CDR2: MDHEN and SYDVKM. The CDR3 sequence is CASSLWGGGGASYEQYF. The CDR3 DNA is TGTGCCAGCAGCTTGTGGGGGGGAGGCGGAGCTTCCTACGAGCAGTACTTC.

The chain joins TRBV7-2 to TRBJ2-1; TRBD2 matches 8 bases. The junction had 8 bases not matched to a gene; V was cut back by 2 bases and J by 2 bases. The CDR3 runs 17 residues. The germline V gene has CDR1 SGHTA and CDR2 FQGNSA. The chain's CDR3 is CASSLSLAGVPYNEQFF. The CDR3 coding sequence is TGTGCCAGCAGCTTAAGCCTAGCGGGCGTGCCCTACAATGAGCAGTTCTTC.

The chain has TRBV4-2 and TRBJ2-1, with a possible D match to TRBD1 (5 bases). This CDR3 comprises 15 residues. V lost 1 base and J 3 bases, leaving 10 bases between the germline ends. CDR1 and CDR2 (germline): LGHNA, YNFKEQ. The CDR3 region has the DNA TGTGCCAGCAGCCAAGTACAGGCAGTCTACAATGAGCAGTTCTTC. Its protein product is CASSQVQAVYNEQFF.